These 30 T cell receptor beta chains were sequenced from one sample in a study of metastatic and nonmetastatic thyroid tumors. From the PCR reads, TCRdb re-called clones with MiXCR. This sample has tens of thousands of clones, with roughly 12% found just once. Prior to thyroid surgery, none of the patients had received any treatment. The specimen was blood. The receptors stem from a male donor with papillary thyroid cancer or a benign thyroid nodule (not recorded which). Some clones in this sample may be carry-over from other donors' samples.

This chain joins TRBV30 and TRBJ1-5, with unresolved D. The germline V gene has CDR1 GTSNPN and CDR2 SVGIG (reference sequence). Trimming took off 0 bases at V and 1 base at J, with 10 bases between the two ends. The CDR3 is 15 residues long. The DNA for the CDR3 is TGTGCCTGGAGTGTACTCCCGGACAGCAATCAGCCCCAGCATTTT. Translating gives CAWSVLPDSNQPQHF.

This clone was seen repeatedly, ten times or more. The V and J genes are TRBV28 and TRBJ2-5; TRBD1 aligns across 9 bases. Looked up from germline, CDR1 is MDHEN and CDR2 is SYDVKM. Trimming removed 5 bases from V and 5 bases from J; junction bases left unmatched: 6. This CDR3 region has 14 residues. CDR3 nucleotide sequence: TGTGCCAGCAGTCCTTCAACAGGGGGCGAGACCCAGTACTTC. This codes for CASSPSTGGETQYF.

This clone was recorded many times. The chain carries TRBV9 and TRBJ2-1, with a weak D call TRBD2 (6 bases). The CDR3 is 16 residues long. CDR1 SGDLS and CDR2 YYNGEE come from the germline V gene. The V end lost 3 bases, the J end lost 7 bases, and 20 bases lay between the germline ends. The DNA of the CDR3 is TGTGCCAGCAGCGCTCGGGTAGGAGGGGTTGGGAATGAGCAGTTCTTC. Its protein product is CASSARVGGVGNEQFF.

This clone showed up many times. This rearrangement joins TRBV6-2 or TRBV6-3 to TRBJ2-3; D uncertain. Looked up from germline, CDR1 is MNHEY and CDR2 is SVGEGT. V was clipped by 2 bases and J by 14 bases, with 14 bases between them. This CDR3 has 12 amino acids. Here the CDR3 reads CASSYPDENRYF. In DNA, the CDR3 is TGTGCCAGCAGTTACCCGGATGAAAATAGGTATTTT.

The chain combines TRBV15 with TRBJ2-3; D remains ambiguous. V gave up 4 bases and J gave up 2 bases, with 13 bases separating them. The CDR3 loop spans 15 amino acids. Germline values: CDR1 LNHNV, CDR2 YYDKDF (reference sequence). The CDR3 region is CATSIDVQFTDTQYF. DNA of the CDR3: TGTGCCACCAGCATAGACGTACAGTTCACAGATACGCAGTATTTT.

This clone was observed many times. This chain links TRBV20-1 with TRBJ2-7; possible D gene TRBD1, 6 bases. This CDR3 has 17 residues. V lost 4 bases to trimming and J lost 0 bases, with 22 bases between them. Germline CDR1 DFQATT, CDR2 SNEGSKA (reference sequence). The DNA of the CDR3 is TGCAGTGCTACAAGTCCAAGCCGGGGACAATTCTCCTACGAGCAGTACTTC. Translation gives CSATSPSRGQFSYEQYF.

Points on this clone: A much more abundant neighbour one base away suggests this may be a read error. This sample includes further DNA sequences coding for the same CDR3. This chain uses TRBV7-3 with TRBJ1-5; D might be TRBD1 (5 bases). Germline values: CDR1 SGHTA, CDR2 FQGTGA. V dropped 4 bases and J dropped 2 bases, with 12 bases sitting between them. The CDR3 loop spans 15 amino acids. CDR3 nucleotides: TGTGCCAGCAGCTCCACCGGGGGTGGCAATCAGCCCCAGCATTTT. This encodes CASSSTGGGNQPQHF.

This clone was picked up many times. The rearrangement links TRBV20-1 to TRBJ1-4, with a tentative D call TRBD1 (5 bases). Trimming removed 0 bases from V and 6 bases from J, with 20 bases in between. This CDR3 is 17 amino acids long. Germline values: CDR1 DFQATT, CDR2 SNEGSKA (reference sequence). The CDR3 protein is CSARDSPRVEPDEKLFF. CDR3 nucleotides: TGCAGTGCTAGAGATTCCCCCAGGGTAGAGCCCGATGAAAAACTGTTTTTT.

This clone showed up just once. This chain links TRBV4-3 with TRBJ2-1; tentatively, D is TRBD2 (6 bases). CDR1 is LGHNA, CDR2 YSLEER, per germline. CDR3 length: 14 residues. Trimming removed 5 bases from V and 9 bases from J, with 17 bases in between. In DNA form, the CDR3 reads TGCGCCAGCAGCGCGGGACTGGCCTCCCGTGAGCAGTTCTTC. The encoded protein is CASSAGLASREQFF.

This clone is medium-sized (0.01 to 0.1%) within its sample. The V gene is TRBV6-2 or TRBV6-3, the J gene TRBJ1-2; D gene unclear. The length of the CDR3 is 14 residues. Trimming cost V 0 bases and J 3 bases, with 8 bases left between them. CDR1 is MNHEY, CDR2 SVGEGT, per germline. The CDR3 here is CASSYSPNYYGYTF. The CDR3 nucleotides read TGTGCCAGCAGTTACTCGCCCAACTACTATGGCTACACCTTC.

Regarding this clone: A single base separates this from a much larger clone, so it may be a read error. This sample includes further DNA sequences coding for the same CDR3. This chain joins TRBV20-1 and TRBJ2-1; no definite D call. The V end was cut by 6 bases, the J end by 13 bases, with 10 bases between. CDR1 is DFQATT and CDR2 is SNEGSKA in the germline V gene (reference sequence). The length of the CDR3 is 9 residues. CDR3 in DNA: TGCAGTGCCAGTCCAGCCCAGTTCTTC. It specifies CSASPAQFF.

This clone has ten or more counts. A much more abundant neighbour one base away suggests this may be a read error. In the same sample, other DNA sequences code for this CDR3. The CDR3 reads CASSQGLAGFYEQYF. The CDR3 DNA follows: TGTGCCAGCAGCCAGGGGCTAGCGGGATTCTACGAGCAGTACTTC. This chain joins TRBV7-2 and TRBJ2-7; TRBD2 aligns across 9 bases. The CDR3 runs to 15 residues. J lost 3 bases, V lost 5 bases, and 8 bases had no gene match. CDR1 SGHTA and CDR2 FQGNSA come from the germline V gene.

Comment on this clone: A much larger clone lies a single base off, so this may be a read error. The rearrangement uses TRBV30 and TRBJ2-1, with TRBD2 matching over 10 bases. CDR3 length: 15 amino acids. Germline V lookup: CDR1 GTSNPN, CDR2 SVGIG (reference sequence). Unmatched junction bases numbered 9, after V lost 2 bases and J lost 8 bases. CDR3 protein: CAWSSGTSVRDEQFF. The CDR3 DNA is TGTGCCTGGAGTTCCGGGACTAGCGTGAGGGATGAGCAGTTCTTC.

Turning to this clone: It may be a read error: a sequence one base away is much more abundant. This sequence joins TRBV11-3 and TRBJ2-2; perhaps TRBD2 as D (6 bases). CDR3 size: 13 residues. Germline V CDR1 and CDR2: SGHNT, YENEEA. For the CDR3, the DNA is TGTGCCAGCAGCTTAGACAACACCGGGGGGCTGTTTTTT. Translating gives CASSLDNTGGLFF.

Turning to this clone: Its ends do not fully match the called genes, so a read error is possible. This rearrangement joins TRBV9 to TRBJ1-2; D might be TRBD1 (5 bases). Germline CDR1 SGDLS, CDR2 YYNGEE. The length of the CDR3 is 13 residues. In DNA, the CDR3 is TGTGCCAGCAGAGTAGAATGGGGGTATGGCTACACCTTT. Amino acid sequence: CASRVEWGYGYTF.

The chain combines TRBV3-1 with TRBJ2-5, with D uncertain. Trimming removed 4 bases at V and 1 base at J, with 13 bases between. The germline V gene encodes CDR1 LGHDT and CDR2 YNNKEL (reference sequence). The CDR3 runs to 15 residues. The CDR3 DNA sequence: TGTGCCAGCAGCCTCCCCGGTCCTCTCCAAGAGACCCAGTACTTC. This sequence encodes CASSLPGPLQETQYF.

Ten or more counts support this clone. The genes are TRBV24-1 and TRBJ2-1, with 7 positions matching TRBD2. V shed 5 bases and J 0 bases; nucleotides not matched to a gene: 9. Germline CDR1 and CDR2: KGHDR and SFDVKD. This CDR3 has 17 amino acids. This CDR3 is CATSGWASGFSYNEQFF. CDR3 in DNA: TGTGCCACCAGTGGATGGGCTAGCGGTTTCTCCTACAATGAGCAGTTCTTC.

This clone has ten or more counts. The chain recombines TRBV24-1 with TRBJ2-1; no clear D gene. The CDR3 runs to 14 residues. The V end lost 1 base, the J end lost 4 bases, and 7 bases lay between the germline ends. CDR1 and CDR2 (germline): KGHDR, SFDVKD. The DNA of the CDR3 is TGTGCCACCAGTGATTTTAACTTATACAATGAGCAGTTCTTC. Its translation: CATSDFNLYNEQFF.

The chain uses TRBV3-1 and TRBJ1-4; D may be TRBD1 (6 bases). Trimming pared 2 bases from V and 8 bases from J, leaving 12 bases between. The germline CDR1 and CDR2 sequences are LGHDT and YNNKEL (reference sequence). The CDR3 consists of 14 residues. The CDR3 is CASSQRGGGEKLFF. The CDR3, as DNA: TGTGCCAGCAGCCAAAGGGGGGGTGGAGAAAAACTGTTTTTT.

As concerns this clone: A much more abundant neighbour one base away suggests this may be a read error. The gene calls are TRBV27 and TRBJ2-2; D unresolved. The V end lost 6 bases, the J end lost 0 bases, and 14 bases lay between the germline ends. CDR3 length: 16 residues. Germline V gives CDR1 MNHEY, CDR2 SMNVEV (reference sequence). The DNA for the CDR3 is TGTGCCAGCAGCTCCCGACGGCTCGCGAACACCGGGGAGCTGTTTTTT. It is translated as CASSSRRLANTGELFF.

Turning to this clone: Germline and junction disagree at one end, which may indicate a read error. The rearrangement uses TRBV6-1 and TRBJ1-1; 8 bases are a match to TRBD1. Germline V lookup: CDR1 MNHNS, CDR2 SASEGT. The CDR3 has 15 residues. This CDR3 reads CASIPLDRANTEVFF. CDR3 DNA: TGTGCCAGCATCCCCTTGGACAGGGCGAACACTGAAGTTTTCTTT.

The chain has TRBV7-9 and TRBJ2-1; 7 nucleotides line up with TRBD1. Germline CDR1 is SEHNR and CDR2 is FQNEAQ (reference sequence). The trim removed 5 bases at V and 4 bases at J, leaving 5 bases unmatched. This CDR3 is built from 14 residues. CDR3: CASSPQGQYNEQFF. The CDR3 nucleotides are TGTGCCAGCAGCCCCCAGGGACAGTACAATGAGCAGTTCTTC.

In this sample, this clone turned up many times. The chain couples TRBV11-2 to TRBJ1-6, with 7 bases fitting TRBD1. Germline-derived CDR1 and CDR2 are SGHAT and FQNNGV. CDR3 length equals 16 residues. V dropped 1 base and J dropped 6; count of bases not matched to a gene: 6. The CDR3: CASSLVLGTVNSPLHF. CDR3 in DNA: TGTGCCAGCAGCTTAGTCTTAGGGACAGTTAATTCACCCCTCCACTTT.

This clone was counted at least ten times. The chain employs TRBV7-9 and TRBJ2-3; D possibly corresponds to TRBD2 (6 bases). The V gene lost 6 bases and the J gene lost 2 bases, with 15 bases spanning the gap. Germline CDR1 SEHNR, CDR2 FQNEAQ (reference sequence). The CDR3 runs to 15 residues. CDR3 residues: CASSVVRGYTDTQYF. The CDR3 nucleotides read TGTGCCAGCAGTGTAGTACGGGGGTACACAGATACGCAGTATTTT. The full variable domain, in which reference TRBV7-9 and TRBJ2-3 provide the parts outside the CDR3, is DTGVSQNPRHKITKRGQNVTFRCDPISEHNRLYWYRQTLGQGPEFLTYFQNEAQLEKSRLLSDRFSAERPKGSFSTLEIQRTEQGDSAMYLCASSVVRGYTDTQYFGPGTRLTVL.

The chain has TRBV2 and TRBJ2-1; no definite D call. The ends were cut back, 8 bases at V and 5 bases at J, with 10 bases in the middle. CDR1 is SNHLY, CDR2 FYNNEI, per germline. The CDR3 runs 12 residues. Here the CDR3 DNA reads TGTGCCAGCGACCCCGACGACAATGAGCAGTTCTTC. It translates to CASDPDDNEQFF.

Ten or more counts support this clone. The rearrangement joins TRBV20-1 to TRBJ1-4, with TRBD1 matching over 10 bases. V gave up 8 bases and J gave up 8 bases; unmatched junction bases: 5. The CDR3 sequence is 12 residues long. Germline V CDR1 and CDR2: DFQATT, SNEGSKA (reference sequence). The CDR3 coding sequence is TGCAGTATCGGGACAGGGGACGAAAAACTGTTTTTT. This gives the protein CSIGTGDEKLFF.

The chain combines TRBV5-1 with TRBJ1-6; D call uncertain. The CDR3 sequence is 16 residues long. The germline V and J ends were trimmed by 0 bases and 7 bases, with 14 bases remaining between them. Looked up from germline, CDR1 is SGHRS and CDR2 is YFSETQ. The CDR3 loop is CASSLGRPGANSPLHF. CDR3 DNA: TGCGCCAGCAGCTTGGGCAGGCCGGGCGCAAATTCACCCCTCCACTTT.

In its sample, this clone was seen many times. This chain joins TRBV10-3 and TRBJ2-7, with TRBD2 matching 8 bases. This CDR3 is 14 amino acids long. Per germline, CDR1 ENHRY and CDR2 SYGVKD. The V segment lost 6 bases and the J segment 5 bases; nucleotides outside the gene matches: 9. CDR3 DNA: TGTGCCATCAGGCCGACTAGCGACCCCGACGAGCAGTACTTC. It translates to CAIRPTSDPDEQYF.

This clone was observed a few times. The chain has TRBV19 and TRBJ2-7; possibly TRBD1 for D (6 bases). Between the trimmed V and J ends, which lost 5 bases and 7 bases, there was a span of 18 bases. Germline values: CDR1 LNHDA, CDR2 SQIVND (reference sequence). The CDR3 runs to 14 residues. CDR3 sequence: CASSGKGGSGEQYF. The CDR3 region has the DNA TGTGCCAGTAGTGGGAAAGGGGGTTCGGGAGAGCAGTACTTC.

The chain recombines TRBV6-5 with TRBJ2-2; D is ambiguous. The V end was cut by 7 bases, the J end by 6 bases, with 24 bases between. Looked up from germline, CDR1 is MNHEY and CDR2 is SVGAGI. The CDR3 sequence is 17 residues long. CDR3 in DNA: TGTGCCAGCAATTTCTATGAGGTGAAGGAGTTTCCCGGGGAGCTGTTTTTT. The encoded protein is CASNFYEVKEFPGELFF.